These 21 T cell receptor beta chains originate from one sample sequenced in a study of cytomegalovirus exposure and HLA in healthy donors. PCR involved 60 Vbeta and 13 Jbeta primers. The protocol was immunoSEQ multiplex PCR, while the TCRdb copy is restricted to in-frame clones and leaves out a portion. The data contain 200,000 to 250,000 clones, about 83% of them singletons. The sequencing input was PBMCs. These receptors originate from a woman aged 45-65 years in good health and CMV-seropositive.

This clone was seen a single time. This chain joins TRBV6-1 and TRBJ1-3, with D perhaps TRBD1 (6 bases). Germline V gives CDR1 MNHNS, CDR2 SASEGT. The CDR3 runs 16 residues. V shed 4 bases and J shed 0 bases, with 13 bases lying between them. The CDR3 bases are TGTGCCAGCAGTGCGGGTAAGGACAGCTCTGGAAACACCATATATTTT. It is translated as CASSAGKDSSGNTIYF.

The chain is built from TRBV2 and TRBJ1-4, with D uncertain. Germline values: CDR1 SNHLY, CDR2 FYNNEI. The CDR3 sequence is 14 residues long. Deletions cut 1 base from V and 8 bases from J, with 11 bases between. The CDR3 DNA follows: TGTGCCAGCAGTGAAGAAAGGCGGATGGAAAAACTGTTTTTT. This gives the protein CASSEERRMEKLFF.

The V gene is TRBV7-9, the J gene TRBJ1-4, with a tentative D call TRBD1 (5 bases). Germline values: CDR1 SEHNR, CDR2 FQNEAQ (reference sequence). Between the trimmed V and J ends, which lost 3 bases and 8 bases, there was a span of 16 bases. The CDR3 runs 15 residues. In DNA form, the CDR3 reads TGTGCCAGCAGCTTCCTCGGGGGAGAGAGAGAAAAACTGTTTTTT. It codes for CASSFLGGEREKLFF.

CDR3 loop: CSGVMGRGELFF. As DNA, the CDR3 is TGCAGCGGGGTTATGGGGAGGGGGGAGCTGTTTTTT. The chain recombines TRBV29-1 with TRBJ2-2, with D tentatively TRBD2 (6 bases). CDR3 length: 12 amino acids. The germline V and J ends were trimmed by 7 bases and 8 bases, with 14 bases remaining between them. The V gene's germline CDR1 is SQVTM and CDR2 ANQGSEA.

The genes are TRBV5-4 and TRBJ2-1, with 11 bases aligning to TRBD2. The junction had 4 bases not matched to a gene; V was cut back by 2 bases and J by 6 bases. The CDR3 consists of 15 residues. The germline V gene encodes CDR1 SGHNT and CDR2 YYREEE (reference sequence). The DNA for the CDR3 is TGTGCCAGCAGCTTTAGCGGGGGGGCGGTCAATGAGCAGTTCTTC. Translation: CASSFSGGAVNEQFF.

The CDR3 here is CASSQLAGVLNEQFF. The DNA of the CDR3 is TGCGCCAGCAGCCAGCTAGCGGGGGTTCTCAATGAGCAGTTCTTC. The chain links TRBV4-1 to TRBJ2-1; 10 nucleotides agree with TRBD2. The V and J ends lost 3 bases and 6 bases, in that order; junction bases with no gene match: 5. Per the germline V gene, CDR1 is MGHRA and CDR2 is YSYEKL. The CDR3 totals 15 residues.

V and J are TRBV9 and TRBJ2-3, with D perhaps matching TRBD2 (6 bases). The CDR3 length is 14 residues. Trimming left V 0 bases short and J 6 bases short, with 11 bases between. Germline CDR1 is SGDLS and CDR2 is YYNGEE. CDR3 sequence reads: CASSVGGVSDTQYF. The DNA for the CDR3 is TGTGCCAGCAGCGTAGGGGGGGTGAGTGATACGCAGTATTTT.

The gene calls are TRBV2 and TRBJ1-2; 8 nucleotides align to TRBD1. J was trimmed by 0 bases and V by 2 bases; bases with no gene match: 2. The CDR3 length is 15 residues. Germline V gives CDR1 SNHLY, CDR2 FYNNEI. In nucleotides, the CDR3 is TGTGCCAGCAGTGAACAGGGACAGGCTAACTATGGCTACACCTTC. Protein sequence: CASSEQGQANYGYTF.

The CDR3 region has the DNA TGTGCCAGCAGCGCGGGACTAGCGGAAAACAATGAGCAGTTCTTC. It translates to CASSAGLAENNEQFF. The chain uses TRBV9 and TRBJ2-7; 11 bases map to TRBD2. The J call may be in error: the DNA end matches TRBJ2-1 better. Germline V gene sequence: CDR1 SGDLS, CDR2 YYNGEE. This CDR3 region has 15 residues.

As DNA, the CDR3 is TGTGCCAGCAGCTTAGGAACAGGGTCCCAGCCCCAGCATTTT. It codes for CASSLGTGSQPQHF. This chain connects TRBV7-9 to TRBJ1-5; maybe TRBD1 (6 bases). Germline CDR1 SEHNR, CDR2 FQNEAQ (reference sequence). The CDR3 runs 14 residues. Trimming removed 1 base from V and 7 bases from J, with 11 bases in between.

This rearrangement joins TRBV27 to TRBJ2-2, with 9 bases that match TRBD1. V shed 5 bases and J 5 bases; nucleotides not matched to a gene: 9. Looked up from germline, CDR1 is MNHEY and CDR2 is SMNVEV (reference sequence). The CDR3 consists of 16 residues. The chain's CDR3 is CASSILPGQGTGELFF. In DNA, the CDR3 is TGTGCCAGCAGTATCCTACCGGGACAGGGTACCGGGGAGCTGTTTTTT.

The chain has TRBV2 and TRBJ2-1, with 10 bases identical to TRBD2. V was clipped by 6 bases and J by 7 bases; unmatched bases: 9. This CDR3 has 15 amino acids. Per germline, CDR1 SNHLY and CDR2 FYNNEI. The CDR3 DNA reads TGTGCCAGCAGAGGAAGCGGGGGGGCGGGAAATGAGCAGTTCTTC. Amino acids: CASRGSGGAGNEQFF.

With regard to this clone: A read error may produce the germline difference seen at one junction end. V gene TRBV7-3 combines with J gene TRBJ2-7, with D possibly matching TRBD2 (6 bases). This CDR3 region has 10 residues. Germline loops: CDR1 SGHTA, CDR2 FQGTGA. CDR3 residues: CASSLIKRDF. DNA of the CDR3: TGTGCCAGCAGCTTGATCAAGCGGGACTTC. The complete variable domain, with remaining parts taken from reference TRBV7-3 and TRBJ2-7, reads GAGVSQTPSNKVTEKGKYVELRCDPISGHTALYWYRQSLGQGPEFLIYFQGTGAADDSGLPNDRFFAVRPEGSVSTLKIQRTERGDSAVYLCASSLIKRDFGPGTRLTVT.

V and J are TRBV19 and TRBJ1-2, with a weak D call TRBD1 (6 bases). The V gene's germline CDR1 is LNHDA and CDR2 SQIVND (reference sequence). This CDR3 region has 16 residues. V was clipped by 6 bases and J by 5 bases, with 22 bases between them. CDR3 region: CASSPTGPSASYGYTF. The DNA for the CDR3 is TGTGCCAGTAGCCCGACAGGCCCCAGTGCCTCATATGGCTACACCTTC.

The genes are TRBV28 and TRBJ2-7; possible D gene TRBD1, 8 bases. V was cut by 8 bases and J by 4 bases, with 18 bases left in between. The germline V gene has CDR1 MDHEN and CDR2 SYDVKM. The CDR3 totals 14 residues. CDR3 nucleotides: TGTGCCAGCGTAGGGGGGGACAGGCGTTACGAGCAGTACTTC. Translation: CASVGGDRRYEQYF.

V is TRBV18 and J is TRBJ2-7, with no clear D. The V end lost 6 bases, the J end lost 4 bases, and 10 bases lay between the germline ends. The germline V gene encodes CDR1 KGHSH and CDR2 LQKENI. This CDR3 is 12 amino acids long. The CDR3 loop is CASSLDKYEQYF. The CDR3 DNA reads TGTGCCAGCTCCCTTGACAAGTACGAGCAGTACTTC.

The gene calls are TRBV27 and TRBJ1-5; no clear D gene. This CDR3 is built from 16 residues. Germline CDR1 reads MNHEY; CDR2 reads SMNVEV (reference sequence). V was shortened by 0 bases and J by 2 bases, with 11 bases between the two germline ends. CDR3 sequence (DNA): TGTGCCAGCAGTTTATCGGGCGGGTTAGGCAATCAGCCCCAGCATTTT. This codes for CASSLSGGLGNQPQHF.

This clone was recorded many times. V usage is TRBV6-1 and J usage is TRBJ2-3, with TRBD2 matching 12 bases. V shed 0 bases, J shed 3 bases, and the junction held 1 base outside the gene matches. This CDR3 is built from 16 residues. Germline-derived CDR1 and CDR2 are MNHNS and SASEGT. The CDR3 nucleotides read TGTGCCAGCAGTGAAGCACTAGCGGGGGGTACAGATACGCAGTATTTT. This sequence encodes CASSEALAGGTDTQYF.

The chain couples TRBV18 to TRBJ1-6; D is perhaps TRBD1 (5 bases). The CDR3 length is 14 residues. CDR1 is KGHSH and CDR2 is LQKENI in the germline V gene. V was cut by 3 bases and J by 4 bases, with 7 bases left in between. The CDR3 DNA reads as TGTGCCAGCTCACCGGGGCCGTATAATTCACCCCTCCACTTT. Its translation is CASSPGPYNSPLHF. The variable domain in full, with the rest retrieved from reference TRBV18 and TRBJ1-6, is NAGVMQNPRHLVRRRGQEARLRCSPMKGHSHVYWYRQLPEEGLKFMVYLQKENIIDESGMPKERFSAEFPKEGPSILRIQQVVRGDSAAYFCASSPGPYNSPLHFGNGTRLTVT.

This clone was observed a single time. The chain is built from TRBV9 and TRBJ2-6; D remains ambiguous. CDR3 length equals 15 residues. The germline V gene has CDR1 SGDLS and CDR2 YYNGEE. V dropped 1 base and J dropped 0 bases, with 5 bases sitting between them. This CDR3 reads CASSVRVSGANVLTF. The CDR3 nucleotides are TGTGCCAGCAGCGTAAGAGTCTCTGGGGCCAACGTCCTGACTTTC.

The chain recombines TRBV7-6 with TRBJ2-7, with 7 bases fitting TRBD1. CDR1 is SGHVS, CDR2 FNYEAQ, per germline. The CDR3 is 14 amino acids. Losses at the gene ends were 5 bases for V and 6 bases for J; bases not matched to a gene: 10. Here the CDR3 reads CASSLGTGELEQYF. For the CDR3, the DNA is TGTGCCAGCAGCCTCGGCACAGGGGAACTCGAGCAGTACTTC. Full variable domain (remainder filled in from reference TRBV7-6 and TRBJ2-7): GAGVSQSPRYKVTKRGQDVALRCDPISGHVSLYWYRQALGQGPEFLTYFNYEAQQDKSGLPNDRFSAERPEGSISTLTIQRTEQRDSAMYRCASSLGTGELEQYFGPGTRLTVT.